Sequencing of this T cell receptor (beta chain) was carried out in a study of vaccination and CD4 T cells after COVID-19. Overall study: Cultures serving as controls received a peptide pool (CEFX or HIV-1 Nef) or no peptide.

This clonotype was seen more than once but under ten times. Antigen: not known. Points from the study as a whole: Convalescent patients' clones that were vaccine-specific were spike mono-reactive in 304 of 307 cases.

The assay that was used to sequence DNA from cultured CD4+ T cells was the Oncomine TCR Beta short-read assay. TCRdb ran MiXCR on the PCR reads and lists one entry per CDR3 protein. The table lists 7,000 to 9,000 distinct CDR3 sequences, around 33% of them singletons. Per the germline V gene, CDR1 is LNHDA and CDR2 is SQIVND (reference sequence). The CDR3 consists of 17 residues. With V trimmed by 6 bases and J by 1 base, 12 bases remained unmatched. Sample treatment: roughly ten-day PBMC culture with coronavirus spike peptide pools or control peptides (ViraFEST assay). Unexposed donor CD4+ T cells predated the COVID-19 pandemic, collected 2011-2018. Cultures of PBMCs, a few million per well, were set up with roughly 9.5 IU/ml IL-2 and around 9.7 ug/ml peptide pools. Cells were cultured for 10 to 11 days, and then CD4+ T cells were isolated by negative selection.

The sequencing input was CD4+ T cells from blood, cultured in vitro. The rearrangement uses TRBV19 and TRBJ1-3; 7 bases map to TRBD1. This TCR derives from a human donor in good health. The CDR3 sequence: CASRRVTGAVSGNTIYF. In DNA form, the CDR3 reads TGTGCCAGTAGGAGGGTCACAGGGGCTGTGTCTGGAAACACCATATATTTT.